The 32 T cell receptor beta chains below were found in one sample sequenced in a study of cytomegalovirus exposure and HLA in healthy donors. PCR involved 60 Vbeta and 13 Jbeta primers. Generated by immunoSEQ multiplex PCR, the TCRdb table keeps only in-frame clones and is missing some. Seen here are roughly 99,000 clones, 82% observed once, and the top ten hold under 3.5%. The sequenced material came from PBMCs. The receptors derive from a man aged 25-45 years in good health and CMV-seropositive.

This chain connects TRBV10-1 to TRBJ2-5, with 10 bases matching TRBD1. The J call is uncertain, as TRBJ2-7 better fits the DNA end. The CDR3 consists of 15 residues. CDR1 is WNHNN and CDR2 is SYGVQD in the germline V gene (reference sequence). The CDR3 region is CASSGARQGADEQYF. The CDR3, as DNA: TGCGCCAGCAGTGGCGCCCGACAGGGGGCTGACGAGCAGTACTTC.

In DNA form, the CDR3 reads TGCGCCAGCGACCTGGGCGGGTCGAACACCGGGGAGCTGTTTTTT. It specifies CASDLGGSNTGELFF. V gene TRBV5-1 combines with J gene TRBJ2-2, with D tentatively TRBD2 (5 bases). V was cut by 7 bases and J by 0 bases, with 13 bases left in between. Germline-derived CDR1 and CDR2 are SGHRS and YFSETQ. CDR3 length: 15 residues.

This rearrangement joins TRBV7-9 to TRBJ1-1; possibly TRBD1 for D (6 bases). From germline, CDR1 is SEHNR and CDR2 FQNEAQ (reference sequence). The CDR3 is 13 amino acids. The ends were cut back, 1 base at V and 7 bases at J, with 10 bases in the middle. CDR3 amino acids: CASSLVRGVEAFF. The CDR3 nucleotides read TGTGCCAGCAGCTTAGTCAGGGGTGTTGAAGCTTTCTTT.

This clone was detected a few times. The V call is TRBV7-3, the J call TRBJ1-1, with a weak D call TRBD1 (6 bases). The germline V gene has CDR1 SGHTA and CDR2 FQGTGA. The CDR3 totals 14 residues. The V and J ends lost 2 bases and 4 bases respectively, with 11 bases between them. The CDR3 is CASSLQGLSTEAFF. The CDR3 region has the DNA TGTGCCAGCAGCTTACAGGGGCTGAGCACTGAAGCTTTCTTT.

The chain carries TRBV9 and TRBJ1-1, with TRBD1 identical over 8 bases. The CDR3 totals 14 residues. V shed 2 bases, J shed 1 base, and the junction held 1 base outside the gene matches. Germline CDR1 reads SGDLS; CDR2 reads YYNGEE. CDR3 bases: TGTGCCAGCAGCGTTGGGACAGGGAACACTGAAGCTTTCTTT. Protein product: CASSVGTGNTEAFF.

V usage is TRBV6-5 and J usage is TRBJ2-4; D ambiguous. CDR1 MNHEY and CDR2 SVGAGI come from the germline V gene. The CDR3 runs 15 residues. Trimming took 0 bases from V and 7 from J, leaving 13 bases between them. The CDR3, as DNA: TGTGCCAGCAGTTACTCAAAAGGAGTTTTGAACATTCAGTACTTC. Its protein is CASSYSKGVLNIQYF.

The V gene is TRBV29-1, the J gene TRBJ1-2; TRBD1 is a possible D gene (5 bases). Germline-derived CDR1 and CDR2 are SQVTM and ANQGSEA. Trimming pared 8 bases from V and 2 bases from J, leaving 12 bases between. The CDR3 extends over 12 amino acids. The CDR3 region has the DNA TGCAGCACCTGGGGACTGAACTATGGCTACACCTTC. Translating gives CSTWGLNYGYTF.

The genes are TRBV11-2 and TRBJ1-2, with no clear D. Trimming took off 5 bases at V and 8 bases at J, with 9 bases between the two ends. CDR3 length: 11 residues. Looked up from germline, CDR1 is SGHAT and CDR2 is FQNNGV. As DNA, the CDR3 is TGTGCCAGCAGCCCCGGGGAAGGCTACACCTTC. Its protein is CASSPGEGYTF. Filled out from reference TRBV11-2 and TRBJ1-2, the complete variable domain reads EAGVAQSPRYKIIEKRQSVAFWCNPISGHATLYWYQQILGQGPKLLIQFQNNGVVDDSQLPKDRFSAERLKGVDSTLKIQPAKLEDSAVYLCASSPGEGYTFGSGTRLTVV.

This clone was seen a few times. The CDR3 DNA sequence: TGTGCCAGCAGTCGGGACTTGCAGACCCAGTACTTC. Its translation: CASSRDLQTQYF. This rearrangement joins TRBV9 to TRBJ2-5, with a weak D call TRBD2 (6 bases). This CDR3 contains 12 residues. CDR1 SGDLS and CDR2 YYNGEE come from the germline V gene. Trimming left V 5 bases short and J 6 bases short, with 11 bases between.

The CDR3 bases are TGTGCCAGCAGTTACGGGGGCGCGACCCCTCCTGAAGCTTTCTTT. Translating gives CASSYGGATPPEAFF. This chain links TRBV6-5 with TRBJ1-1; TRBD1 might be the D (6 bases). This CDR3 is built from 15 residues. Germline V gives CDR1 MNHEY, CDR2 SVGAGI. Trimming shortened V by 2 bases and J by 6 bases, and 16 bases separated the two germline ends.

This clone was seen a handful of times. This sequence joins TRBV7-7 and TRBJ2-7; D might be TRBD1 (6 bases). V lost 4 bases, J lost 5 bases, and 12 bases lay in between. CDR1 is SSHAT and CDR2 is FNYEAQ in the germline V gene (reference sequence). CDR3 length equals 13 residues. CDR3 amino acids: CASSSARTDEQYF. The CDR3 DNA follows: TGTGCCAGCAGCTCCGCTCGGACAGACGAGCAGTACTTC. Variable domain in full (rest from reference TRBV7-7 and TRBJ2-7): GAGVSQSPRYKVTKRGQDVTLRCDPISSHATLYWYQQALGQGPEFLTYFNYEAQPDKSGLPSDRFSAERPEGSISTLTIQRTEQRDSAMYRCASSSARTDEQYFGPGTRLTVT.

The rearrangement links TRBV28 to TRBJ2-1, with 9 bases lining up with TRBD2. Trimming removed 4 bases from V and 7 bases from J; junction bases left unmatched: 5. The V gene's germline CDR1 is MDHEN and CDR2 SYDVKM. The CDR3 loop spans 14 amino acids. The CDR3 sequence is CASSSSGGSNEQFF. The CDR3 DNA sequence: TGTGCCAGCAGTTCCAGCGGGGGGTCGAATGAGCAGTTCTTC.

The chain is built from TRBV11-2 and TRBJ2-7, with D possibly matching TRBD2 (6 bases). The ends were cut back, 1 base at V and 6 bases at J, with 13 bases in the middle. Germline CDR1 SGHAT, CDR2 FQNNGV. The CDR3 runs to 14 residues. The CDR3 coding sequence is TGTGCCAGCAGCTTAGTCGGCCAGGGAGGCGAGCAGTACTTC. Its translation: CASSLVGQGGEQYF.

This chain links TRBV5-1 with TRBJ1-1, with D perhaps matching TRBD1 (6 bases). The CDR3 contains 16 residues. V dropped 4 bases and J dropped 6 bases, with 22 bases sitting between them. Germline V lookup: CDR1 SGHRS, CDR2 YFSETQ. The CDR3: CASSARGSLAGSEAFF. Written as DNA, the CDR3 is TGCGCCAGCAGCGCCAGGGGTAGTCTAGCCGGCTCTGAAGCTTTCTTT.

This clone was seen a few times. CDR3 loop: CASSPSRGLTEAFF. CDR3 DNA: TGTGCCAGCTCACCGTCTCGAGGTCTCACTGAAGCTTTCTTT. V gene TRBV18 combines with J gene TRBJ1-1; D gene uncertain. The CDR3 runs 14 residues. CDR1 and CDR2 from the germline V gene are KGHSH and LQKENI. V shed 3 bases and J shed 4 bases, with 12 bases lying between them.

This clone was counted only a few times. V usage is TRBV11-2 and J usage is TRBJ1-4; D is unresolved. CDR1 is SGHAT and CDR2 is FQNNGV in the germline V gene. The length of the CDR3 is 14 residues. V shed 4 bases and J shed 7 bases, with 13 bases lying between them. CDR3 loop: CASSSRNEFEKLFF. The CDR3 DNA follows: TGTGCCAGCAGCTCACGTAATGAGTTTGAAAAACTGTTTTTT.

The V gene is TRBV6-5, the J gene TRBJ1-1; possibly TRBD1 for D (5 bases). Germline assignment: CDR1 MNHEY and CDR2 SVGAGI. CDR3 length: 13 amino acids. V was pared by 6 bases and J by 8 bases, with 16 bases between. CDR3 sequence (DNA): TGTGCCAGCAGACTGGGGGGGGGTCCCGAAGCTTTCTTT. Translating it yields CASRLGGGPEAFF.

This chain joins TRBV5-5 and TRBJ1-2; 8 positions agree with TRBD1. The CDR3 contains 14 residues. The germline V gene has CDR1 SGHKS and CDR2 YYEKEE (reference sequence). V lost 2 bases to trimming and J lost 7 bases; unmatched junction nucleotides: 7. Written as DNA, the CDR3 is TGTGCCAGCAGCTTAGAGGACAGGGTATTTGGCTACACCTTC. It translates to CASSLEDRVFGYTF.

This chain links TRBV9 with TRBJ2-3; D unresolved. V lost 0 bases and J 4 bases, leaving 18 bases between the germline ends. Per germline, CDR1 SGDLS and CDR2 YYNGEE. The CDR3 is 17 residues long. CDR3 in DNA: TGTGCCAGCAGCGTAGGAGAACCCGTCCCCTCCGCAGATACGCAGTATTTT. Its protein product is CASSVGEPVPSADTQYF.

V is TRBV25-1 and J is TRBJ2-1; TRBD2 matches at 8 bases. CDR3 length equals 14 residues. The V gene's germline CDR1 is MGHDK and CDR2 SYGVNS. V lost 1 base to trimming and J lost 10 bases; unmatched junction nucleotides: 6. CDR3 bases: TGTGCCAGCAGTGAATGGGATAGCGGGGAGGAGCAGTTCTTC. Translated: CASSEWDSGEEQFF.

A single count supports this clone. The chain couples TRBV5-4 to TRBJ2-7, with D possibly matching TRBD1 (6 bases). This CDR3 spans 13 amino acids. CDR1 is SGHNT, CDR2 YYREEE, per germline (reference sequence). Trimming cost V 2 bases and J 5 bases, with 11 bases left between them. CDR3 in DNA: TGTGCCAGCAGCTTTACAGGGTCCAACGAGCAGTACTTC. Its translation is CASSFTGSNEQYF.

The chain is built from TRBV25-1 and TRBJ2-1, with 7 bases that match TRBD1. This CDR3 spans 14 amino acids. Germline V gives CDR1 MGHDK, CDR2 SYGVNS. The trim removed 6 bases at V and 4 bases at J, leaving 6 bases unmatched. The CDR3 nucleotides are TGTGCCAGCAGGTTTGGACAGGAGTACAATGAGCAGTTCTTC. It encodes CASRFGQEYNEQFF.

V gene TRBV5-6 combines with J gene TRBJ1-6; D is undetermined. Trimming removed 6 bases at V and 13 bases at J, with 20 bases between. The V gene's germline CDR1 is SGHDT and CDR2 YYEEEE. The CDR3 covers 14 residues. CDR3 region: CASNSLLTTGPLHF. CDR3 bases: TGTGCCAGCAACTCCCTTCTGACTACGGGGCCCCTCCACTTT.

The chain has TRBV4-1 and TRBJ1-4; D gene uncertain. V lost 0 bases to trimming and J lost 8 bases, with 7 bases between them. The CDR3 has 13 residues. CDR1 MGHRA and CDR2 YSYEKL come from the germline V gene. The CDR3 reads CASSQDVEEKLFF. The CDR3 DNA sequence: TGCGCCAGCAGCCAAGATGTGGAGGAAAAACTGTTTTTT.

This rearrangement joins TRBV7-9 to TRBJ1-2; 9 positions agree with TRBD1. Losses at the gene ends were 5 bases for V and 7 bases for J; bases not matched to a gene: 8. The CDR3 spans 14 residues. Germline lookup yields CDR1 SEHNR and CDR2 FQNEAQ (reference sequence). The DNA of the CDR3 is TGTGCCAGCAGCCCGGGTGGGACAGGGCTTGGCTACACCTTC. Encoded protein: CASSPGGTGLGYTF.

The chain joins TRBV5-6 to TRBJ1-3; TRBD1 agrees at 7 bases. After removal of 4 bases from V and 4 bases from J, the junction contained 5 bases not matched to a gene. The CDR3 has 14 amino acids. In germline, CDR1 is SGHDT, CDR2 YYEEEE. The chain's CDR3 is CASSPQGRGNTIYF. DNA for the CDR3: TGTGCCAGCAGCCCACAGGGGCGAGGAAACACCATATATTTT.

The chain couples TRBV6-5 to TRBJ1-2; D possibly corresponds to TRBD1 (5 bases). The ends were cut back, 2 bases at V and 8 bases at J, with 12 bases in the middle. This CDR3 spans 13 amino acids. The germline V gene has CDR1 MNHEY and CDR2 SVGAGI. This CDR3 reads CASSYDRLDGYTF. For the CDR3, the DNA is TGTGCCAGCAGTTACGACAGATTGGACGGCTACACCTTC.

V usage is TRBV5-6 and J usage is TRBJ1-4; 9 nucleotides agree with TRBD1. V shed 5 bases and J 0 bases; nucleotides not matched to a gene: 14. Germline V lookup: CDR1 SGHDT, CDR2 YYEEEE. The CDR3 is 19 residues long. CDR3 amino acids: CASREIWRDREATNEKLFF. The CDR3 nucleotides read TGTGCCAGCAGGGAAATTTGGCGGGACAGGGAGGCAACTAATGAAAAACTGTTTTTT.

The CDR3 loop is CASSSTPPGQKNTGELFF. DNA for the CDR3: TGTGCCAGCAGCTCTACCCCCCCGGGACAAAAGAACACCGGGGAGCTGTTTTTT. The rearrangement joins TRBV7-7 to TRBJ2-2; TRBD1 is a possible D gene (6 bases). V lost 4 bases and J lost 1, with 19 bases in between. The CDR3 is 18 amino acids. Germline CDR1 and CDR2: SSHAT and FNYEAQ (reference sequence).

The J gene is TRBJ2-5, the V gene TRBV5-4, with 7 bases aligning to TRBD1. Germline-derived CDR1 and CDR2 are SGHNT and YYREEE (reference sequence). CDR3 size: 13 residues. J lost 5 bases, V lost 6 bases, and 7 bases had no gene match. The DNA of the CDR3 is TGTGCCAGCACCATGACAGGGTACGAGACCCAGTACTTC. This translates into CASTMTGYETQYF.

This rearrangement joins TRBV11-2 to TRBJ2-3; D remains ambiguous. The V and J ends lost 5 bases and 4 bases respectively, with 16 bases between them. Germline V gene lookup returns CDR1 SGHAT and CDR2 FQNNGV. This CDR3 spans 15 amino acids. CDR3 in DNA: TGTGCCAGCAGCATGCTAGACCGCGAGGCAGATACGCAGTATTTT. This codes for CASSMLDREADTQYF.

The J gene is TRBJ1-5, the V gene TRBV19, with TRBD1 as a possible D gene (5 bases). Looked up from germline, CDR1 is LNHDA and CDR2 is SQIVND (reference sequence). The CDR3 extends over 14 amino acids. With 5 bases removed from V and 3 bases from J, the gap between germline ends came to 11 bases. CDR3 nucleotides: TGTGCCAGTAGTCAGACAGCTTTCAATCAGCCCCAGCATTTT. Amino acid sequence: CASSQTAFNQPQHF.